These 5 T cell receptor beta chains were sequenced from one sample in a study of CD8+ T cells in alopecia areata. TCR sequencing used cDNA made by reverse transcription of extracted RNA. Produced via immunoSEQ multiplex PCR; TCRdb's table is partial and in-frame only. The sample lists 160,000 or so clones, around half occurring once. The sample was CD8+ T cells sorted from blood, taken at week 0. The source of these receptors is a human donor with alopecia areata.

V usage is TRBV9 and J usage is TRBJ1-2; D is unclear. V was cut by 3 bases and J by 3 bases, with 15 bases left in between. The germline V gene encodes CDR1 SGDLS and CDR2 YYNGEE. The CDR3 is 15 amino acids. CDR3 in amino acids: CASSGQVHSDYGYTF. For the CDR3, the DNA is TGTGCCAGCAGCGGTCAGGTCCATTCAGACTATGGCTACACCTTC.

The chain recombines TRBV29-1 with TRBJ2-3; 9 positions agree with TRBD1. J gave up 2 bases and V 3 bases, and 3 bases lay outside the gene matches. The CDR3 runs 14 residues. Per germline, CDR1 SQVTM and CDR2 ANQGSEA. The CDR3 sequence is CSVDGTGITDTQYF. CDR3 coding DNA: TGCAGCGTTGACGGGACAGGGATCACAGATACGCAGTATTTT.

The rearrangement joins TRBV29-1 to TRBJ2-7, with 7 bases aligning to TRBD1. The CDR3 is 15 residues long. With V trimmed by 5 bases and J by 1 base, 11 bases remained unmatched. CDR1 is SQVTM and CDR2 is ANQGSEA in the germline V gene. The CDR3 region is CSVQGQEDVSYEQYF. The CDR3 region has the DNA TGCAGCGTTCAAGGACAGGAAGACGTTTCCTACGAGCAGTACTTC.

The V call is TRBV13, the J call TRBJ2-3; possibly TRBD1 or TRBD2 for D (6 bases each). Germline V gene lookup returns CDR1 PRHDT and CDR2 FYEKMQ (reference sequence). The length of the CDR3 is 12 residues. Trimming removed 6 bases from V and 4 bases from J, with 8 bases in between. This CDR3 is CASRGGPDTQYF. CDR3 sequence (DNA): TGTGCCAGCAGAGGGGGGCCAGATACGCAGTATTTT.

Written as DNA, the CDR3 is TGCGCCAGCAGCCAGGTGATGGGCGAGGGATACGAGCAGTACTTC. Translated: CASSQVMGEGYEQYF. The gene calls are TRBV4-1 and TRBJ2-7, with D perhaps TRBD2 (5 bases). Germline CDR1 and CDR2: MGHRA and YSYEKL. Trimming took off 3 bases at V and 4 bases at J, with 16 bases between the two ends. This CDR3 has 15 amino acids.